These T cell receptor beta chains were read from a single sample in a study of T cells in Graves' hyperthyroidism and ophthalmopathy. MiXCR, applied by TCRdb to the multiplex PCR reads, yields one record per CDR3 protein. This sample yields 400,000 to 600,000 distinct CDR3 sequences, of which 16% are seen a single time; approximately 30% belongs to the top ten. Sequenced input: blood. These receptors were taken from a woman in her 30s with Graves' ophthalmopathy. The CDR3 runs from the conserved cysteine through the conserved F or W. The D gene is left open where the match is weak. The size entry is marked missing in some rows and otherwise reads once, few, many or a size class.

>many|TRBV7-2|TRBD2|TRBJ2-7
TGTGCCAGCAGCTTAGAACGAGCGGGAGTGGGGGAGCAGTACTTC
CASSLERAGVGEQYF
>few|TRBV7-2|TRBD2|TRBJ2-7
TGTGCCAGCAGCCTAGCGGTCGCCCTCTCCTACGAGCAGTACTTC
CASSLAVALSYEQYF
>many|TRBV27|TRBD2|TRBJ2-4
TGTGCCAGCAGTCCCTCCGGGACTAGCGGGAGCTGGACCAAAAACATTCAGTACTTC
CASSPSGTSGSWTKNIQYF
>many|TRBV28|TRBD1|TRBJ2-1
TGTGCCAGCAGTACAAGGACAGGGAAAAATGAGCAGTTCTTC
CASSTRTGKNEQFF
>few|TRBV5-1|.|TRBJ2-3
TGCGCCAGCCGACCCCCAGGGCCCAGAGGAAGCACAGATACGCAGTATTTT
CASRPPGPRGSTDTQYF
>many|TRBV20-1|.|TRBJ2-3
TGCAGTGCTAGGGGCGGGGCCAACACAGATACGCAGTATTTT
CSARGGANTDTQYF
>many|TRBV28|.|TRBJ2-7
TGTGCCAGCAGTTTTCCCCTCGACTCCCCTTCCTACGAGCAGTACTTC
CASSFPLDSPSYEQYF
>few|TRBV20-1|.|TRBJ1-4
TGCAGTGGCAGCCTCAATGAAAAACTGTTTTTT
CSGSLNEKLFF
>.|TRBV19|.|TRBJ1-1
TGTGCCAGTAGCGAGGGACGGAAGAACACTGAAGCTTTCTTT
CASSEGRKNTEAFF
>.|TRBV10-3|TRBD1|TRBJ1-2
TGTGCCATCAGACAGGGGGATAACTATGGCTACACCTTC
CAIRQGDNYGYTF
>few|TRBV28|.|TRBJ2-7
TGTGCCAGCAGTGCGGACAGACCCTACGAGCAGTACTTC
CASSADRPYEQYF
>.|TRBV29-1|.|TRBJ1-5
TGCAGCGTTAAAGACCATAGCAATCAGCCCCAGCATTTT
CSVKDHSNQPQHF
>.|TRBV28|TRBD1|TRBJ2-1
TGTGCCAGCAGTTTTGGAACCGGGACAGTCTACAATGAGCAGTTCTTC
CASSFGTGTVYNEQFF
>few|TRBV5-1|.|TRBJ2-5
TGCGCCAGCAGCCAGGAGACAGGTATAGGGACCCAGTACTTC
CASSQETGIGTQYF
>.|TRBV24-1|.|TRBJ2-1
TGTGCCACCAGTGATTCTCGGGGAGTGCTGAGCTCCTACAATGAGCAGTTCTTC
CATSDSRGVLSSYNEQFF
>.|TRBV7-8|.|TRBJ2-7
TGTGCCAGCAGCTTACGGGGCCACTACGAGCAGTACTTC
CASSLRGHYEQYF
>many|TRBV20-1|.|TRBJ1-5
TGCAGTGCCACACGGGACAATAGCAATCAGCCCCAGCATTTT
CSATRDNSNQPQHF
>few|TRBV7-3|.|TRBJ2-2
TGTGCCAGCAGTGAGCGTGTCACCGGGGAGCTGTTTTTT
CASSERVTGELFF
>few|TRBV28|.|TRBJ1-1
TGTGCCAGCAGTCCCTTTAGGACCGGGAACCGTTTGAACACTGAAGCTTTCTTT
CASSPFRTGNRLNTEAFF
>.|TRBV7-9|TRBD1|TRBJ2-2
TGTGCCAGCAGCGAGGGACAGGGGAACACCGGGGAGCTGTTTTTT
CASSEGQGNTGELFF
>.|TRBV19|TRBD2|TRBJ2-7
TGTGCCAGTAGTCCCAGGACTAGCGCCTCCTACGAGCAGTACTTC
CASSPRTSASYEQYF
>few|TRBV19|.|TRBJ2-1
TGTGCCAGTAGTCCCCACGGCACAGTCAGCAATGAGCAGTTCTTC
CASSPHGTVSNEQFF
>few|TRBV27|TRBD1|TRBJ1-2
TGTGCCAGCAGTCAGAGTGGGGCGACAGGGTTACACTATGGCTACACCTTC
CASSQSGATGLHYGYTF
>many|TRBV11-2|TRBD2|TRBJ2-2
TGTGCCAGCAGCCCTTCCGGGACTAGCACCGGGGAGCTGTTTTTT
CASSPSGTSTGELFF
>many|TRBV19|.|TRBJ2-2
TGTGCCAGTACCCCAGTCCACCGTCTCACCGGGGAGCTGTTTTTT
CASTPVHRLTGELFF
>many|TRBV6-2/TRBV6-3|.|TRBJ2-6
TGTGCCAGCAGTTATACTCGGACTGGGGCCAACGTCCTGACTTTC
CASSYTRTGANVLTF